These 7 T cell receptor beta chains came from one sample sequenced in a study of T cells after yellow fever vaccination. TCRdb passed the 5' RACE reads through MiXCR, listing each CDR3 protein once. The sample consists of roughly 400,000 distinct CDR3 sequences, around a sixth of them appearing once. The sequences come from PBMCs, collected before the yellow fever booster vaccination. Receptors originate from a man aged 18-30 years who received the YFV17D yellow fever vaccine.

This clonotype has more than one count but fewer than ten. This chain uses TRBV29-1 with TRBJ1-1; D is perhaps TRBD1 (5 bases). Looked up from germline, CDR1 is SQVTM and CDR2 is ANQGSEA. The length of the CDR3 is 9 residues. Trimming stripped 7 bases from V and 8 bases from J, with 8 bases between. CDR3 protein: CSGRQEAFF. Written as DNA, the CDR3 is TGCAGCGGACGACAGGAAGCTTTCTTT.

This clonotype was seen more than once but under ten times. CDR3 loop: CASSLVGTNTEAFF. The DNA of the CDR3 is TGTGCCAGCAGTTTAGTAGGGACGAACACTGAAGCTTTCTTT. The chain has TRBV27 and TRBJ1-1; maybe TRBD1 (5 bases). The CDR3 consists of 14 residues. Germline values: CDR1 MNHEY, CDR2 SMNVEV (reference sequence). V dropped 2 bases and J dropped 1 base, with 8 bases sitting between them.

The chain is built from TRBV11-3 and TRBJ2-5; 10 bases align to TRBD1. The ends lost 5 bases at V and 2 bases at J; junction bases unmatched: 14. The CDR3 has 18 amino acids. Germline V gives CDR1 SGHNT, CDR2 YENEEA. This chain's CDR3 is CASSRGETGQGRQETQYF. CDR3 in DNA: TGTGCCAGCAGCAGAGGGGAGACGGGACAGGGGCGACAAGAGACCCAGTACTTC.

This rearrangement joins TRBV4-1 to TRBJ2-7; D might be TRBD1 (6 bases). CDR3 length: 15 amino acids. Between the trimmed V and J ends, which lost 0 bases and 10 bases, there was a span of 19 bases. CDR1 is MGHRA and CDR2 is YSYEKL in the germline V gene. As DNA, the CDR3 is TGCGCCAGCAGCCAAGATTCGAGCCAGGGGCGAAACCAGTACTTC. Residues: CASSQDSSQGRNQYF.

The chain is built from TRBV11-2 and TRBJ2-1, with TRBD2 matching 8 bases. Germline lookup yields CDR1 SGHAT and CDR2 FQNNGV. The CDR3 covers 15 residues. The V segment lost 5 bases and the J segment 2 bases; nucleotides outside the gene matches: 5. The DNA for the CDR3 is TGTGCCAGCAGCGATGCGGGGGGCACCTACAATGAGCAGTTCTTC. Translation: CASSDAGGTYNEQFF.

This chain uses TRBV2 with TRBJ2-4; D remains unclear. In germline, CDR1 is SNHLY, CDR2 FYNNEI. V was cut by 3 bases and J by 0 bases, with 12 bases left in between. The CDR3 is made up of 16 amino acids. The chain's CDR3 is CASSDGFSLAKNIQYF. The CDR3, as DNA: TGTGCCAGCAGTGATGGCTTTTCTTTAGCCAAAAACATTCAGTACTTC.

DNA of the CDR3: TGTGCCAGCAGCCAAGCCCTTCTCGACCCAGATACGCAGTATTTT. Its translation: CASSQALLDPDTQYF. The rearrangement links TRBV4-2 to TRBJ2-3; D call uncertain. Trimming removed 1 base at V and 4 bases at J, with 12 bases between. The CDR3 loop spans 15 amino acids. CDR1 is LGHNA and CDR2 is YNFKEQ in the germline V gene.